A selection of T cell receptor beta chains follows, all from one sample in a study of T cells in Graves' hyperthyroidism and ophthalmopathy. TCRdb recomputed calls from the multiplex PCR reads with MiXCR, one row per CDR3 protein. Among under 400,000 distinct CDR3 sequences listed, about 15% were seen once. Sequencing input: blood. These receptors all come from a woman aged 55-69 years with Graves' hyperthyroidism. Each CDR3 is given with its conserved first and last residue. The D gene is left open where the match is weak. Clone sizes are given selectively: once, few, many, or a class where the clone is expanded.

DNA | CDR3 | J | D | size | V
TGCAGTGCTCCTGCCAGGGGGCGGGAGGTTGAGCAGTACTTC | CSAPARGREVEQYF | TRBJ2-7 | - | many | TRBV20-1
TGTGCCAGTAGTATAAAAGGGTACCTGCCTGAAGCTTTCTTT | CASSIKGYLPEAFF | TRBJ1-1 | - | - | TRBV19
TGCGCCAGCAGCCGAGTCGTGATTACTAATTCACCCCTCCACTTT | CASSRVVITNSPLHF | TRBJ1-6 | - | - | TRBV4-1
TGTGCCACCAGTAATAGGGCGGAAACTGAAGCTTTCTTT | CATSNRAETEAFF | TRBJ1-1 | - | - | TRBV24-1
TGTGCCACCAGTGATCCGACAGCCTCGGGTGAAAAACTGTTTTTT | CATSDPTASGEKLFF | TRBJ1-4 | - | many | TRBV24-1
TGTGCCAGCAGCCCGGCGCCCCGACGCAATCAGCCCCAGCATTTT | CASSPAPRRNQPQHF | TRBJ1-5 | - | many | TRBV7-2
TGTGCCACCAGTGATTTGCCGCAATTGGGCTCCTACAATGAGCAGTTCTTC | CATSDLPQLGSYNEQFF | TRBJ2-1 | - | many | TRBV24-1
TGTGCCAGCAGCTCGGGACTAGCGGGGGACTACGAGCAGTACTTC | CASSSGLAGDYEQYF | TRBJ2-7 | TRBD2 | many | TRBV7-2
TGTGCCACCAGCAGAAGAACCGGGTCGCCTAATGAAAAACTGTTTTTT | CATSRRTGSPNEKLFF | TRBJ1-4 | - | - | TRBV15
TGTGCCAGCAGCCAAGCGGGGTTTGGAAACACCATATATTTT | CASSQAGFGNTIYF | TRBJ1-3 | - | - | TRBV4-2
TGTGCCAGCAGCTGGGGATCAGGGACAGACTATGGCTACACCTTC | CASSWGSGTDYGYTF | TRBJ1-2 | TRBD1 | few | TRBV5-8
TGTGCCAGCAGCCTATTAGCACCCATCGGAGGCTCTAAAAACATTCAGTACTTC | CASSLLAPIGGSKNIQYF | TRBJ2-4 | - | many | TRBV3-1
TGTGCCAGCAGTGGACCCCTCCAGGACCGAAGGCCCCCCAATCAGCCCCAGCATTTT | CASSGPLQDRRPPNQPQHF | TRBJ1-5 | - | many | TRBV2
TGTGCCAGCAGCCTGGGACAGACCAGTTACAATGAGCAGTTCTTC | CASSLGQTSYNEQFF | TRBJ2-1 | TRBD1 | few | TRBV6-2/TRBV6-3
TGTGCCAGCAGCCCCGGGACAGCACATGTCTATGGCTACACCTTC | CASSPGTAHVYGYTF | TRBJ1-2 | TRBD1 | few | TRBV3-1
TGTGCCAGCAGCTTATATGGGGGTTATCAGAACGAGCAGTACTTC | CASSLYGGYQNEQYF | TRBJ2-7 | - | many | TRBV7-3
TGTGCCAGCAGTCCCTCATCCGGGACAGGGGCTAGCACAGATACGCAGTATTTT | CASSPSSGTGASTDTQYF | TRBJ2-3 | TRBD1 | many | TRBV28
TGTGCCAGCAGCTTAGATCCACAGAACACTGAAGCTTTCTTT | CASSLDPQNTEAFF | TRBJ1-1 | - | many | TRBV7-3
TGCAGTGCTAGACAGGGGGCGCGGGGCTACACCTTC | CSARQGARGYTF | TRBJ1-2 | TRBD1 | many | TRBV20-1
TGCAGCGCTAGCGACGGATTGAACACTGAAGCTTTCTTT | CSASDGLNTEAFF | TRBJ1-1 | - | - | TRBV29-1
TGTGCCAGCAGTTTATCCGGCACTGGAAACACCATATATTTT | CASSLSGTGNTIYF | TRBJ1-3 | - | many | TRBV12-3/TRBV12-4
TGTGCCAGCAGTTTCGGCGGGGCAGAGACCCAGTACTTC | CASSFGGAETQYF | TRBJ2-5 | - | many | TRBV12-3/TRBV12-4
TGTGCCAGCAGCTCGGTAGCGGGAGAAGGCAATGAGCAGTTCTTC | CASSSVAGEGNEQFF | TRBJ2-1 | TRBD2 | many | TRBV11-2
TGCGCCAGCAGCTTGGCGCCCCTAGCGGGAGTGGTTGAGCAGTACTTC | CASSLAPLAGVVEQYF | TRBJ2-7 | TRBD2 | few | TRBV5-1
TGCAGCGTTGATAAGGGGAGCAACTATGGCTACACCTTC | CSVDKGSNYGYTF | TRBJ1-2 | - | few | TRBV29-1
TGCAGTGCTTGGGACAGGGTCACTGAAGCTTTCTTT | CSAWDRVTEAFF | TRBJ1-1 | TRBD1 | many | TRBV20-1
TGTGCCAGCAGTCTGCCTAGCGGGATAGGCACAGATACGCAGTATTTT | CASSLPSGIGTDTQYF | TRBJ2-3 | TRBD2 | many | TRBV12-3/TRBV12-4
TGTGCCAGCAGCCCTCAGGGGGGGAGGGAGATCAATGAGCAGTTCTTC | CASSPQGGREINEQFF | TRBJ2-1 | - | many | TRBV12-3/TRBV12-4
TGTGCCAGCAGCCGCGGGACGTACTCCTACGAGCAGTACTTC | CASSRGTYSYEQYF | TRBJ2-7 | - | many | TRBV2
TGTGCCTGGAGTGTTGGTCATTGGACAGGGCGGACCACTGAAGCTTTCTTT | CAWSVGHWTGRTTEAFF | TRBJ1-1 | TRBD1 | few | TRBV30
TGTGCCAGCACCATTCATGGGGACTATGGCTACACCTTC | CASTIHGDYGYTF | TRBJ1-2 | - | - | TRBV12-3/TRBV12-4
TGTGCCAGTGCTGAAGCTAGCGGAGACAATGAGCAGTTCTTC | CASAEASGDNEQFF | TRBJ2-1 | TRBD2 | many | TRBV19
TGTGCCAGCTCACCAGGGCGGGCGGGGGTCTACGAGCAGTACTTC | CASSPGRAGVYEQYF | TRBJ2-7 | TRBD2 | many | TRBV18
TGTGCCAGCAGCTGGAACTATGGCTACACCTTC | CASSWNYGYTF | TRBJ1-2 | - | many | TRBV7-9
TGTGCCATCAGCGTCTCTGAAGGACAGGACGGCTACACCTTC | CAISVSEGQDGYTF | TRBJ1-2 | TRBD1 | few | TRBV10-3
TGTGCCAGCAGCGTCAACCCGGGGCCTCACACCGGGGAGCTGTTTTTT | CASSVNPGPHTGELFF | TRBJ2-2 | - | few | TRBV7-3
TGTGCCAGTAGTATTGGCAGCAGGCGGGCAGATACGCAGTATTTT | CASSIGSRRADTQYF | TRBJ2-3 | - | few | TRBV19
TGTGCCAGCAGCTTCGCGTGGGGCGGTGAGACCCAGTACTTC | CASSFAWGGETQYF | TRBJ2-5 | - | many | TRBV7-9
TGTGCCACCAGTGATGACCGGGGACTAGACAATGAGCAGTTCTTC | CATSDDRGLDNEQFF | TRBJ2-1 | TRBD2 | many | TRBV24-1
TGTGCCAGCAGCGACCGTAGCGGGAGATACGAGCAGTACTTC | CASSDRSGRYEQYF | TRBJ2-7 | TRBD2 | many | TRBV7-3
TGTGCCAGTAGTATACCGAATCTGGGCGGGGAGCTGTTTTTT | CASSIPNLGGELFF | TRBJ2-2 | - | - | TRBV19